The 23 T cell receptor beta chains presented below share a single source sample, sequenced in a study of shared clonotypes between healthy human individuals. Here immunoSEQ multiplex PCR was the method, and the copy in TCRdb shows in-frame clones only, minus some. Of fewer than 3 million clones in the sample, 80% to 95% were seen once. The specimen sequenced was naive CD4+ T cells from PBMCs. Subset meaning: CD45RA+ positively selected. The receptors stem from a young man in good health. Some clones in this sample may be carry-over from other donors' samples.

The chain carries TRBV27 and TRBJ1-4, with TRBD1 identical over 8 bases. Germline lookup yields CDR1 MNHEY and CDR2 SMNVEV (reference sequence). The ends lost 3 bases at V and 7 bases at J; junction bases unmatched: 4. CDR3 size: 14 residues. CDR3 protein: CASSFLTGAEKLFF. For the CDR3, the DNA is TGTGCCAGCAGTTTTTTGACAGGGGCTGAAAAACTGTTTTTT.

J is TRBJ2-3 and V is TRBV14, with unresolved D. The germline V and J ends were trimmed by 1 base and 0 bases, with 8 bases remaining between them. CDR3 size: 15 residues. Germline values: CDR1 SGHDN, CDR2 FVKESK. The CDR3 bases are TGTGCCAGCAGCCAAGGACTTACTAGCACAGATACGCAGTATTTT. This sequence encodes CASSQGLTSTDTQYF.

The V call is TRBV19, the J call TRBJ2-1, with 14 nucleotides matching TRBD2. V was pared by 4 bases and J by 15 bases, with 11 bases of the junction left unmatched. CDR1 is LNHDA, CDR2 SQIVND, per germline (reference sequence). The CDR3 has 15 amino acids. The CDR3 DNA is TGTGCCAGTAGTACCTCAGGGACTAGCGGGAGTAGGCGGTTCTTC. Its translation: CASSTSGTSGSRRFF. The full variable domain, its missing parts supplied by reference TRBV19 and TRBJ2-1, is DGGITQSPKYLFRKEGQNVTLSCEQNLNHDAMYWYRQDPGQGLRLIYYSQIVNDFQKGDIAEGYSVSREKKESFPLTVTSAQKNPTAFYLCASSTSGTSGSRRFFGPGTRLTVL.

The chain employs TRBV6-1 and TRBJ2-1, with D perhaps TRBD2 (5 bases). This CDR3 has 15 amino acids. CDR1 and CDR2 (germline): MNHNS, SASEGT. V lost 2 bases and J 7 bases, leaving 15 bases between the germline ends. CDR3 nucleotide sequence: TGTGCCAGCAGTGAAATTCAACTAGGCAGGAATGAGCAGTTCTTC. Protein: CASSEIQLGRNEQFF.

Here the CDR3 DNA reads TGTGCCAGCAGCCCAAACAGGGCTACGCAGTATTTT. Encoded protein: CASSPNRATQYF. The chain has TRBV5-6 and TRBJ2-3; perhaps TRBD1 as D (6 bases). The CDR3 loop spans 12 amino acids. V was clipped by 4 bases and J by 8 bases, with 11 bases between them. CDR1 SGHDT and CDR2 YYEEEE come from the germline V gene.

The rearrangement links TRBV4-1 to TRBJ1-5, with D uncertain. Trimming removed 1 base at V and 7 bases at J, with 20 bases between. The CDR3 contains 17 residues. The germline gives CDR1 MGHRA, CDR2 YSYEKL. The CDR3 sequence: CASSQGNLTGSGQPQHF. DNA of the CDR3: TGCGCCAGCAGCCAAGGCAACTTGACTGGTTCGGGGCAGCCCCAGCATTTT.

The J gene is TRBJ2-3, the V gene TRBV15, with TRBD1 identical over 7 bases. Trimming took 4 bases from V and 6 from J; bases not matched to a gene: 7. Germline assignment: CDR1 LNHNV and CDR2 YYDKDF (reference sequence). The CDR3 has 14 residues. The CDR3 DNA reads as TGTGCCACCAGCACCAGACAGGGTACGGATACGCAGTATTTT. As protein: CATSTRQGTDTQYF.

The chain combines TRBV2 with TRBJ2-3, with D perhaps matching TRBD2 (6 bases). Per the germline V gene, CDR1 is SNHLY and CDR2 is FYNNEI. There are 14 residues in the CDR3. The V end lost 4 bases, the J end lost 10 bases, and 18 bases lay between the germline ends. Written as DNA, the CDR3 is TGTGCCAGCAGTGCCTCCCGGGACTGGGTTCCGCAGTATTTT. This encodes CASSASRDWVPQYF. The variable domain in full, completed from reference TRBV2 and TRBJ2-3, reads EPEVTQTPSHQVTQMGQEVILRCVPISNHLYFYWYRQILGQKVEFLVSFYNNEISEKSEIFDDQFSVERPDGSNFTLKIRSTKLEDSAMYFCASSASRDWVPQYFGPGTRLTVL.

Concerning this clone: Within the sample, other DNA sequences also encode this same CDR3. The chain recombines TRBV5-1 with TRBJ1-5; D remains unclear. Germline V gene sequence: CDR1 SGHRS, CDR2 YFSETQ. The V gene lost 0 bases and the J gene lost 1 base, with 8 bases spanning the gap. The length of the CDR3 is 15 residues. In DNA form, the CDR3 reads TGCGCCAGCAGCTTGGCCGGCGTGAGCAATCAGCCCCAGCATTTT. Its translation: CASSLAGVSNQPQHF.

CDR3 region: CASSWGTNQEQFF. The CDR3 nucleotides are TGTGCCAGCAGCTGGGGGACTAACCAGGAGCAGTTCTTC. The chain carries TRBV11-3 and TRBJ2-1; 7 bases match TRBD2. V lost 4 bases, J lost 10 bases, and 7 bases stayed unmatched. The CDR3 contains 13 residues. CDR1 and CDR2 (germline): SGHNT, YENEEA.

On this clone itself: Sequence at one end of the junction differs from germline and may be a read error. J is TRBJ1-5 and V is TRBV2; 7 nucleotides align to TRBD1. CDR1 and CDR2 from the germline V gene are SNHLY and FYNNEI. CDR3 size: 15 residues. Written as DNA, the CDR3 is TGTGCCAGCAGTGAAGACAGGGGCTCCAATCAGTCCCAGCATTTT. Amino acids: CASSEDRGSNQSQHF.

This chain links TRBV28 with TRBJ1-1; the D is unclear. The CDR3 sequence is 13 residues long. CDR1 is MDHEN, CDR2 SYDVKM, per germline. V was cut by 1 base and J by 10 bases, with 13 bases left in between. CDR3 DNA sequence: TGTGCCAGCAGTTTATATCACGAGGTTCGAGCTTTCTTT. Its protein product is CASSLYHEVRAFF.

The chain is built from TRBV7-9 and TRBJ1-1, with unresolved D. CDR1 is SEHNR, CDR2 FQNEAQ, per germline (reference sequence). The CDR3 covers 15 residues. Trimming removed 2 bases at V and 4 bases at J, with 14 bases between. CDR3 loop: CASSLNAAPGTEAFF. The CDR3 region has the DNA TGTGCCAGCAGCTTAAATGCGGCTCCAGGCACTGAAGCTTTCTTT.

The chain is built from TRBV30 and TRBJ2-3; D gene ambiguous. Germline CDR1 is GTSNPN and CDR2 is SVGIG (reference sequence). The V end lost 0 bases, the J end lost 2 bases, and 18 bases lay between the germline ends. The CDR3 covers 17 residues. The CDR3 spells CAWSVVHSWVYTDTQYF. The DNA for the CDR3 is TGTGCCTGGAGTGTGGTTCACAGCTGGGTATACACAGATACGCAGTATTTT. Supplemented by reference TRBV30 and TRBJ2-3, the full variable domain reads SQTIHQWPATLVQPVGSPLSLECTVEGTSNPNLYWYRQAAGRGLQLLFYSVGIGQISSEVPQNLSASRPQDRQFILSSKKLLLSDSGFYLCAWSVVHSWVYTDTQYFGPGTRLTVL.

The V gene is TRBV5-8, the J gene TRBJ1-4; perhaps TRBD1 as D (6 bases). CDR3 size: 15 residues. Trimming took 0 bases from V and 4 from J, leaving 10 bases between them. Germline loops: CDR1 SGHTS, CDR2 YDEGEE. The CDR3 loop reads CASSLAQGYNEKLFF. CDR3 nucleotides: TGTGCCAGCAGCTTGGCCCAGGGGTATAATGAAAAACTGTTTTTT.

The chain joins TRBV6-4 to TRBJ1-4; a possible D gene is TRBD1 (6 bases). Germline CDR1 reads MRHNA; CDR2 reads SNTAGT. This CDR3 is built from 17 residues. Deletions cut 5 bases from V and 8 bases from J, with 24 bases between. CDR3 bases: TGTGCCAGCAGTCAAATTCGGACAGCCCGAGGCCGCGAAAAACTGTTTTTT. Amino acids: CASSQIRTARGREKLFF.

The chain employs TRBV9 and TRBJ2-7; 13 bases match TRBD2. With 4 bases clipped from V and 7 bases from J, the junction kept 8 bases outside the gene matches. The CDR3 has 15 residues. Germline V gene lookup returns CDR1 SGDLS and CDR2 YYNGEE. The CDR3 DNA reads TGTGCCAGCAGCCCACGGACTAGCGGGAGCCTTGAGCAGTACTTC. Translation gives CASSPRTSGSLEQYF. The full variable domain, in which reference TRBV9 and TRBJ2-7 provide the parts outside the CDR3, is DSGVTQTPKHLITATGQRVTLRCSPRSGDLSVYWYQQSLDQGLQFLIQYYNGEERAKGNILERFSAQQFPDLHSELNLSSLELGDSALYFCASSPRTSGSLEQYFGPGTRLTVT.

The V and J genes are TRBV5-1 and TRBJ2-3; D gene unclear. The CDR3 has 13 amino acids. Germline CDR1 SGHRS, CDR2 YFSETQ. V lost 3 bases, J lost 8 bases, and 13 bases lay in between. CDR3 nucleotide sequence: TGCGCCAGCAGCTCGGCACTCGGCGGTACGCAGTATTTT. As protein: CASSSALGGTQYF. The full variable domain, completed using reference TRBV5-1 and TRBJ2-3, is KAGVTQTPRYLIKTRGQQVTLSCSPISGHRSVSWYQQTPGQGLQFLFEYFSETQRNKGNFPGRFSGRQFSNSRSEMNVSTLELGDSALYLCASSSALGGTQYFGPGTRLTVL.

This chain uses TRBV4-1 with TRBJ2-5; 14 nucleotides match TRBD2. The ends lost 3 bases at V and 3 bases at J; junction bases unmatched: 6. CDR1 and CDR2 from the germline V gene are MGHRA and YSYEKL. The CDR3 sequence is 17 residues long. In DNA, the CDR3 is TGCGCCAGCAGCCAGAACCCGGGACTAGCGGGAGAAGAGACCCAGTACTTC. It specifies CASSQNPGLAGEETQYF.

The rearrangement uses TRBV6-4 and TRBJ2-3; D might be TRBD2 (6 bases). CDR3 length: 14 residues. The ends were cut back, 0 bases at V and 7 bases at J, with 11 bases in the middle. CDR1 is MRHNA and CDR2 is SNTAGT in the germline V gene. DNA for the CDR3: TGTGCCAGCAGTGACTCGTGGCTAGCGAATACGCAGTATTTT. Translation gives CASSDSWLANTQYF.

J is TRBJ1-1 and V is TRBV5-1; the D gene is possibly TRBD1 (6 bases). Germline-derived CDR1 and CDR2 are SGHRS and YFSETQ. V gave up 5 bases and J gave up 0 bases, with 8 bases separating them. The CDR3 is made up of 13 amino acids. CDR3 amino acids: CASRGDMNTEAFF. CDR3 nucleotide sequence: TGCGCCAGCAGAGGGGACATGAACACTGAAGCTTTCTTT.

The chain combines TRBV5-1 with TRBJ1-3; D gene ambiguous. The CDR3 runs to 14 residues. Germline loops: CDR1 SGHRS, CDR2 YFSETQ. Deletions cut 1 base from V and 2 bases from J, with 7 bases between. The CDR3 bases are TGCGCCAGCAGCTTGACAGACCCTGGAAACACCATATATTTT. It codes for CASSLTDPGNTIYF.

CDR3 sequence reads: CASSILVRGPNEQYF. The CDR3 coding sequence is TGTGCCAGCAGCATCCTCGTCCGCGGGCCCAACGAGCAGTACTTC. This chain links TRBV7-9 with TRBJ2-7; weak D call: TRBD2 (5 bases). This CDR3 contains 15 residues. The V and J ends lost 5 bases and 5 bases respectively, with 19 bases between them. CDR1 SEHNR and CDR2 FQNEAQ come from the germline V gene (reference sequence).